The sequence of this TCR beta chain was determined in a study of CD8 T cells in ankylosing spondylitis. General study points: Ankylosing spondylitis blood seemed to carry a telltale TCR beta motif made of fewer than 10 highly homologous variants.

This clonotype was observed at least ten times. Its antigen remains unknown. V was clipped by 4 bases and J by 5 bases; unmatched bases: 9. Looked up from germline, CDR1 is LGHNA and CDR2 is YSLEER. This CDR3 has 15 residues. Via MiXCR, TCRdb re-called the 5' RACE reads, giving one row per CDR3 protein. The data hold over 200,000 distinct CDR3 sequences, with roughly 18% observed a single time. The sequencing input was blood, either unsorted or a sorted T cell fraction (not recorded which). The V and J genes are TRBV4-3 and TRBJ2-7, with 9 bases identical to TRBD1. The source is a male donor with ankylosing spondylitis. CDR3 DNA: TGCGCCAGCAGCCTCCGTTGGGACAGGGCTGACGAGCAGTACTTC. This sequence encodes CASSLRWDRADEQYF.